This T cell receptor beta chain was identified during a study of PD-1 blockade in classical Hodgkin lymphoma. Profiled with immunoSEQ multiplex PCR; TCRdb holds only in-frame clones, not every one. The table has 130,000 to 150,000 clones, about four fifths seen once. In every patient, relapse followed autologous stem cell transplantation, while exposure to brentuximab vedotin differed. This CDR3 has 14 amino acids. Germline lookup yields CDR1 MNHEY and CDR2 SVGAGI. Unmatched junction bases numbered 3, after V lost 1 base and J lost 6 bases. This clone was recorded once. This specimen was peripheral blood mononuclear cells (PBMCs), taken before the second cycle of nivolumab. The receptor was derived from a human donor with classical Hodgkin lymphoma. This chain links TRBV6-5 with TRBJ1-1; TRBD1 aligns across 9 bases. In DNA form, the CDR3 reads TGTGCCAGCAGTTACTGGGACAGGGCGGCTGAAGCTTTCTTT. Encoded protein: CASSYWDRAAEAFF.